Here is one T cell receptor (beta chain) with its context. Antigen specificity is unknown. The V end was cut by 3 bases, the J end by 5 bases, with 14 bases between. CDR1 is SGHTA, CDR2 FQGNSA, per germline. CDR3 length: 14 amino acids. This sample stems from a study of shared clonotypes between healthy human individuals. Naivety among CD8 cells was defined by CD45RO negativity and positive CCR7 selection, thereby excluding terminally differentiated effector memory CD45RA+ cells. Participating donors were healthy, HIV-negative adults free of recent acute infections or vaccinations. TCRdb's table, derived via immunoSEQ multiplex PCR, lists solely in-frame clones and lacks some. The profile shows around 2,100,000 clones, around 96% of them singletons. Study-wide points: The study found 4.5% to 5% of naive CD4 clonotypes shared across a few donors.

The chain recombines TRBV7-2 with TRBJ2-7; the D gene is possibly TRBD1 (6 bases). The source of this sequence is a young man in good health. Sequencing input: naive CD8+ T cells sorted from blood. As DNA, the CDR3 is TGTGCCAGCAGCTTCCTTCAGGGGTTAGACGAGCAGTACTTC. Translated: CASSFLQGLDEQYF.